This T cell receptor (beta chain) is from a study of response to subunit inactivated influenza vaccine listed by TCRdb under 2018. Context from the whole study: Deep quantitative profiling of the T cell receptor repertoire was used in the study to follow responses to a trivalent subunit inactivated influenza vaccine. Results the study describes overall, beyond this receptor: It was suggested by the authors that each seasonal influenza vaccination may recruit only a limited number of new T cells.

V gives up 2 bases and J gives up 7 bases, and the segment between their germline ends measures 12 bases. The CDR3 contains 13 residues, cysteine and phenylalanine counted. The sequence is cut down to CDR3 DNA, 39 bases in frame from base 1. The germline V gene (reference sequence) specifies LNHNV as CDR1 and YYDKDF as CDR2. Library method: RT-PCR. The instrument given in TCRdb is Illumina HiSeq 2500. The raw public data were reprocessed by TCRdb itself: fastp quality trimming at Q25, MiXCR clonotype calling, in-frame beta chains only. Records with the same CDR3 protein are collapsed into one entry carrying the most frequent genes and DNA. The sample table lists about 540,000 distinct CDR3 sequences, approximately 20% of them with a count of one. Around 2.8% of the sample rests with the top ten. About this clonotype itself: There is no known antigen for this receptor. Per-base qualities were not stored, and no clone one base away is much larger.

The same data also went into a second study, on T cells expressing NK-cell markers. From that second study: 5'RACE template switching, by which a universal primer site and unique molecular identifiers were added, was used to make TCR beta cDNA libraries. Three sorted T-cell subsets (CD3+CD56+NKG2C+, CD3+CD56+NKG2C- and CD3+CD56-NKG2C+) from several donors had their TCR beta-chain repertoires profiled. Among the eight sequenced donors, only one was HCMV-seronegative, while the other seven were HCMV-seropositive. In several experiments an anti-gammadeltaTCR antibody was added to restrict sorting to alphabetaTCR-expressing T cells. In over 5 donors, the dominant CD3+CD56+NKG2C+ clonotypes were among the top 10 CD8+ clonotypes and accounted for roughly 1.0-8% of CD8+ T cells. Those dominant clonotypes were again the most abundant among CD3+CD56-NKG2C+ cells in a few donors, at about 25-60.1%. Whether the expanded NKG2C-expressing T cell clones were specific for HCMV antigens was left unclear. All eight donors whose samples were sequenced were randomly selected healthy volunteers, three of them men and five women. To determine HCMV serostatus, a commercial ELISA kit was used to detect HCMV-specific IgG in serum. Ficoll density gradient centrifugation was used to isolate peripheral blood mononuclear cells from blood. Magnetic immunoseparation with Miltenyi isolation kits was used to isolate CD4+ and CD8+ T cells from PBMC. Priming for cDNA synthesis came from the TCR beta constant segment, and two successive PCR amplification steps followed. Libraries were sequenced as 2 x 150 bp reads on Illumina HiSeq 2000/2500, MiSeq or NextSeq. MIGEC was used to demultiplex reads and group the reads by UMI, and MiTCR was used to assemble and quantify clonotypes. To exclude erroneous sequences, any TCR cDNA sequence not supported by at least two reads was discarded. Downstream repertoire analysis used the tcR package, and clonotypes were matched across fractions by CDR3 nucleotide sequence plus V segment. Antigen specificity was annotated against VDJdb with VDJmatch, allowing one amino acid substitution in CDR3.

This chain joins TRBV15 to TRBJ2-7; too little of a D gene remains to name it. The sequence derives from a man aged 50-59 years who received an inactivated influenza vaccine. Donor details come from another sample of the same person, matched by shared clones. The input for sequencing was CD4+ T cells sorted from PBMCs, taken 12 days after vaccination. The nucleotide sequence is TGTGCCACCAGCAGATTCATACTGGGGGAGCAGTACTTC. This codes for CATSRFILGEQYF.